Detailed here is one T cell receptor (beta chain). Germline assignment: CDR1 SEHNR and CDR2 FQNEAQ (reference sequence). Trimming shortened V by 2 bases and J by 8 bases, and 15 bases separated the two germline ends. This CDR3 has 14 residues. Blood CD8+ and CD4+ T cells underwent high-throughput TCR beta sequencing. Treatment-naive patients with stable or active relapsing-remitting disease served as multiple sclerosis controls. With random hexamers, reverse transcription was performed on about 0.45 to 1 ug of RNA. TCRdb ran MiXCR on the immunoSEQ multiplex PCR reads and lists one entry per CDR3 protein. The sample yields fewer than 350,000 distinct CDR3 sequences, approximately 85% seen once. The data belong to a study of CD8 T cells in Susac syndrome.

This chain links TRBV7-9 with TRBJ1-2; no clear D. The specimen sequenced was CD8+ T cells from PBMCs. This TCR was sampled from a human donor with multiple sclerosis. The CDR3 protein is CASSLKGFDHGYTF. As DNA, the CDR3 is TGTGCCAGCAGCTTAAAAGGGTTTGATCACGGCTACACCTTC.